These 4 T cell receptor beta chains originate from one sample sequenced in a study of OX40 agonist ivuxolimab in advanced cancers. The repertoire was sequenced with immunoSEQ multiplex PCR; TCRdb's copy has only in-frame clones and lacks some. The table lists tens of thousands of clones, around nine tenths of them singletons, with approximately 0.41% in the top ten. The sequencing here drew on CD4+ or CD8+ T cells sorted from blood, taken in a trial of the OX40 agonist ivuxolimab. These receptors all come from an adult with an advanced solid tumor such as melanoma, head and neck, liver or kidney cancer.

The J gene is TRBJ2-5, the V gene TRBV7-2; TRBD2 matches at 8 bases. The length of the CDR3 is 15 residues. Germline CDR1 SGHTA, CDR2 FQGNSA. J was trimmed by 3 bases and V by 1 base; bases with no gene match: 4. This chain's CDR3 is CASSLGVLAEETQYF. CDR3 coding DNA: TGTGCCAGCAGCTTAGGCGTACTAGCGGAAGAGACCCAGTACTTC.

CDR3: CASGQGASGSLNTGELFF. CDR3 DNA: TGTGCCAGCGGGCAGGGGGCTAGCGGGAGTTTAAACACCGGGGAGCTGTTTTTT. The chain carries TRBV11-2 and TRBJ2-2, with 10 bases that match TRBD2. Trimming at V came to 8 bases and at J to 2 bases, leaving 14 bases not matched to a gene. CDR3 length: 18 residues. Germline lookup yields CDR1 SGHAT and CDR2 FQNNGV.

This chain's CDR3 is CASPPPGRRNTEAFF. The DNA of the CDR3 is TGTGCCAGCCCACCCCCGGGCCGGAGGAACACTGAAGCTTTCTTT. The V call is TRBV28, the J call TRBJ1-1; D remains unclear. The CDR3 spans 15 residues. Trimming cost V 8 bases and J 1 base, with 17 bases left between them. Germline CDR1 reads MDHEN; CDR2 reads SYDVKM.

For this clone: The sample contains more than one DNA sequence encoding this CDR3. The gene calls are TRBV28 and TRBJ1-2, with D possibly being TRBD1 (5 bases). Trimming pared 3 bases from V and 8 bases from J, leaving 13 bases between. The germline V gene encodes CDR1 MDHEN and CDR2 SYDVKM. This CDR3 contains 13 residues. CDR3 nucleotides: TGTGCCAGCAGTTTGTGGGGGGAAGACGGCTACACCTTC. Translated, it gives CASSLWGEDGYTF.